Following are 18 T cell receptor beta chains from one sample sequenced in a study of Ad26.COV2.S vaccination and SARS-CoV-2 variants. Indicated treatment: roughly 19 received Ad26.COV2.S at low or high dose, single or two shots; several received placebo; per-sample allocation not given. Sampling was done on day 63 after the first vaccine or placebo injection. Method: immunoSEQ multiplex PCR; TCRdb's copy keeps in-frame clones and lacks some. The sample records about 680,000 clones, about 90% being singletons. The sample here was peripheral blood, taken in a trial of Ad26.COV2.S vaccine versus placebo. Receptors were obtained from a person between 18 and 60 years old who received the Ad26.COV2.S COVID-19 vaccine or a placebo.

This clone came up a few times. CDR3 bases: TGTGCCAGCAGCCCCGGACTAGCTGGTAGCACCACAGATACGCAGTATTTT. Protein: CASSPGLAGSTTDTQYF. V is TRBV4-2 and J is TRBJ2-3; 8 bases align to TRBD2. The CDR3 contains 17 residues. The ends lost 4 bases at V and 2 bases at J; junction bases unmatched: 11. Germline CDR1 is LGHNA and CDR2 is YNFKEQ.

The chain recombines TRBV10-1 with TRBJ1-5; D perhaps matches TRBD1 (5 bases). Trimming shortened V by 2 bases and J by 4 bases, and 12 bases separated the two germline ends. This CDR3 contains 15 residues. The germline CDR1 and CDR2 sequences are WNHNN and SYGVQD (reference sequence). The CDR3 protein is CASSESPGPNQPQHF. Written as DNA, the CDR3 is TGCGCCAGCAGTGAGAGTCCGGGACCAAATCAGCCCCAGCATTTT.

A few counts support this clone. The genes are TRBV5-1 and TRBJ1-2, with 7 bases fitting TRBD1. CDR1 and CDR2 from the germline V gene are SGHRS and YFSETQ. CDR3 size: 14 residues. The J segment lost 7 bases and the V segment lost 0 bases, leaving 6 bases of the junction unmatched. The CDR3 reads CASSLGTGPRGYTF. DNA for the CDR3: TGCGCCAGCAGCTTGGGGACAGGCCCTCGTGGCTACACCTTC.

This clone was observed once. This rearrangement joins TRBV5-6 to TRBJ1-3; TRBD1 aligns across 7 bases. In germline, CDR1 is SGHDT, CDR2 YYEEEE. With V trimmed by 2 bases and J by 0 bases, 11 bases remained unmatched. CDR3 length: 18 amino acids. For the CDR3, the DNA is TGTGCCAGCAGCTTCTTTCCACAGGGGAGAGGCTCTGGAAACACCATATATTTT. Translating gives CASSFFPQGRGSGNTIYF.

The chain carries TRBV6-5 and TRBJ1-6; tentatively, D is TRBD1 (5 bases). Trimming stripped 7 bases from V and 4 bases from J, with 11 bases between. This CDR3 has 14 residues. CDR1 and CDR2 from the germline V gene are MNHEY and SVGAGI. CDR3 in amino acids: CASTRGPYNSPLHF. Here the CDR3 DNA reads TGTGCCAGCACCCGGGGACCTTATAATTCACCCCTCCACTTT.

The rearrangement links TRBV7-8 to TRBJ1-1, with 7 bases identical to TRBD1. The CDR3 is 14 amino acids. V shed 1 base, J shed 7 bases, and the junction held 6 bases outside the gene matches. Germline loops: CDR1 SGHVS, CDR2 FQNEAQ. CDR3 sequence (DNA): TGTGCCAGCAGCTTAGGCACGACAGGGAGTGAAGCTTTCTTT. Protein: CASSLGTTGSEAFF. Complete variable domain (other parts from reference TRBV7-8 and TRBJ1-1): GAGVSQSPRYKVAKRGQDVALRCDPISGHVSLFWYQQALGQGPEFLTYFQNEAQLDKSGLPSDRFFAERPEGSVSTLKIQRTQQEDSAVYLCASSLGTTGSEAFFGQGTRLTVV.

CDR3 loop: CASSPGGFNTEAFF. CDR3 in DNA: TGTGCCAGCAGCCCTGGAGGGTTTAACACTGAAGCTTTCTTT. This sequence joins TRBV9 and TRBJ1-1; D is unresolved. Germline assignment: CDR1 SGDLS and CDR2 YYNGEE. V was clipped by 4 bases and J by 2 bases, with 12 bases between them. The CDR3 totals 14 residues. Complete variable domain (other parts from reference TRBV9 and TRBJ1-1): DSGVTQTPKHLITATGQRVTLRCSPRSGDLSVYWYQQSLDQGLQFLIQYYNGEERAKGNILERFSAQQFPDLHSELNLSSLELGDSALYFCASSPGGFNTEAFFGQGTRLTVV.

The gene calls are TRBV2 and TRBJ1-5; perhaps TRBD1 as D (6 bases). The CDR3 consists of 16 residues. V was cut by 3 bases and J by 3 bases, with 15 bases left in between. Germline CDR1 reads SNHLY; CDR2 reads FYNNEI. The CDR3 is CASSDPGRGNNQPQHF. CDR3 nucleotides: TGTGCCAGCAGTGACCCTGGCAGGGGCAACAATCAGCCCCAGCATTTT.

The chain employs TRBV6-2 or TRBV6-3 and TRBJ2-7; D gene unclear. Germline CDR1 reads MNHEY; CDR2 reads SVGEGT. V shed 2 bases and J shed 4 bases, with 6 bases lying between them. The CDR3 has 12 residues. CDR3 residues: CASSYRLYEQYF. For the CDR3, the DNA is TGTGCCAGCAGTTACCGACTGTACGAGCAGTACTTC.

The sample holds a few counts of this clone. The chain uses TRBV7-8 and TRBJ2-2; unclear D gene. Trimming took 2 bases from V and 9 from J, leaving 7 bases between them. CDR3 length: 12 amino acids. Per germline, CDR1 SGHVS and CDR2 FQNEAQ. CDR3 protein: CASSLQVRELFF. In nucleotides, the CDR3 is TGTGCCAGCAGCTTACAAGTGAGGGAGCTGTTTTTT.

V and J are TRBV19 and TRBJ2-1, with D uncertain. The V gene lost 4 bases and the J gene lost 2 bases, with 9 bases spanning the gap. The CDR3 is made up of 14 amino acids. Germline V gene data show CDR1 as LNHDA and CDR2 as SQIVND (reference sequence). The CDR3 sequence is CASSRDLTYNEQFF. The CDR3 nucleotides read TGTGCCAGTAGTAGGGATTTGACCTACAATGAGCAGTTCTTC.

This clone has just a few counts. As DNA, the CDR3 is TGCAGCGTTTACCCGTGGCCTGGCTACACCTTC. Encoded protein: CSVYPWPGYTF. This rearrangement joins TRBV29-1 to TRBJ1-2, with D unresolved. Germline V CDR1 and CDR2: SQVTM, ANQGSEA. Trimming cost V 5 bases and J 7 bases, with 11 bases left between them. This CDR3 has 11 amino acids.

This clone was detected once. The chain couples TRBV9 to TRBJ2-5; D is unclear. CDR1 SGDLS and CDR2 YYNGEE come from the germline V gene. Between the trimmed V and J ends, which lost 4 bases and 4 bases, there was a span of 11 bases. This CDR3 has 13 residues. CDR3 protein: CASSPAAGETQYF. The CDR3 DNA sequence: TGTGCCAGCAGCCCCGCCGCAGGAGAGACCCAGTACTTC.

The chain recombines TRBV6-2 or TRBV6-3 with TRBJ1-5; D not certain. CDR1 is MNHEY and CDR2 is SVGEGT in the germline V gene. V was pared by 5 bases and J by 4 bases, with 12 bases between. This CDR3 has 14 amino acids. For the CDR3, the DNA is TGTGCCAGCAGTAAGATAGGGTTAAATCAGCCCCAGCATTTT. This gives the protein CASSKIGLNQPQHF.

This rearrangement joins TRBV7-9 to TRBJ2-5; D might be TRBD1 (5 bases). There are 13 residues in the CDR3. Trimming cost V 5 bases and J 2 bases, with 9 bases left between them. Germline V gene data show CDR1 as SEHNR and CDR2 as FQNEAQ (reference sequence). CDR3 in amino acids: CASSGADQETQYF. Written as DNA, the CDR3 is TGTGCCAGCAGCGGGGCGGATCAAGAGACCCAGTACTTC. Full variable domain (missing parts from reference TRBV7-9 and TRBJ2-5): DTGVSQNPRHKITKRGQNVTFRCDPISEHNRLYWYRQTLGQGPEFLTYFQNEAQLEKSRLLSDRFSAERPKGSFSTLEIQRTEQGDSAMYLCASSGADQETQYFGPGTRLLVL.

This chain connects TRBV13 to TRBJ1-2; perhaps TRBD1 as D (5 bases). Trimming cost V 3 bases and J 4 bases, with 12 bases left between them. Germline assignment: CDR1 PRHDT and CDR2 FYEKMQ (reference sequence). This CDR3 has 14 residues. In DNA, the CDR3 is TGTGCCAGCAGCTTTGGGACGGGCCCCTATGGCTACACCTTC. It specifies CASSFGTGPYGYTF.

The rearrangement uses TRBV7-9 and TRBJ1-1; D is ambiguous. With 1 base removed from V and 1 base from J, the gap between germline ends came to 7 bases. The CDR3 totals 14 residues. Per germline, CDR1 SEHNR and CDR2 FQNEAQ (reference sequence). This chain's CDR3 is CASSLELSNTEAFF. The CDR3 DNA sequence: TGTGCCAGCAGCTTAGAATTGTCGAACACTGAAGCTTTCTTT. Based on the CDR3 plus reference TRBV7-9 and TRBJ1-1, the full variable domain is DTGVSQNPRHKITKRGQNVTFRCDPISEHNRLYWYRQTLGQGPEFLTYFQNEAQLEKSRLLSDRFSAERPKGSFSTLEIQRTEQGDSAMYLCASSLELSNTEAFFGQGTRLTVV.

V gene TRBV7-2 combines with J gene TRBJ2-2; D is perhaps TRBD2 (6 bases). Per the germline V gene, CDR1 is SGHTA and CDR2 is FQGNSA. This CDR3 region has 14 residues. Between the trimmed V and J ends, which lost 10 bases and 2 bases, there was a span of 14 bases. In nucleotides, the CDR3 is TGTGCCACTAGGTGGGACTCTAACACCGGGGAGCTGTTTTTT. Its protein product is CATRWDSNTGELFF.